Each of the 15 T cell receptor beta chains below was sequenced from the same sample in a study of T-cell reconstitution after alpha-beta-depleted transplantation in children. The TCRbeta library was prepared with unique molecular identifiers. TCRdb ran MiXCR on the PCR reads and lists one entry per CDR3 protein. Of 200,000 to 250,000 distinct CDR3 sequences in the sample, around 13% were seen once. This specimen consisted of PBMCs from the stem cell graft donor, obtained from the stem cell graft. The receptors originated from a human donor who donated a stem cell graft to a child with acute lymphoblastic leukemia.

This clonotype has only a few counts. The rearrangement joins TRBV2 to TRBJ1-5; 10 nucleotides line up with TRBD1. The CDR3 runs to 17 residues. V dropped 7 bases and J dropped 2; count of bases not matched to a gene: 11. Germline CDR1 and CDR2: SNHLY and FYNNEI. Here the CDR3 reads CASKRDRGTSRNQPQHF. CDR3 sequence (DNA): TGTGCCAGCAAACGGGACAGGGGTACGTCTCGCAATCAGCCCCAGCATTTT. The full variable domain, with the rest looked up from reference TRBV2 and TRBJ1-5, is EPEVTQTPSHQVTQMGQEVILRCVPISNHLYFYWYRQILGQKVEFLVSFYNNEISEKSEIFDDQFSVERPDGSNFTLKIRSTKLEDSAMYFCASKRDRGTSRNQPQHFGDGTRLSIL.

This clonotype was detected many times. The chain couples TRBV7-9 to TRBJ1-5; no reliable D call. The V gene lost 3 bases and the J gene lost 9 bases, with 6 bases spanning the gap. The CDR3 has 11 residues. The germline CDR1 and CDR2 sequences are SEHNR and FQNEAQ (reference sequence). The CDR3 region has the DNA TGTGCCAGCAGCTTGGAAGGGCCCCAGCATTTT. Protein: CASSLEGPQHF.

This clonotype was detected only once. V usage is TRBV24-1 and J usage is TRBJ2-7, with D possibly matching TRBD2 (5 bases). The V and J ends lost 7 bases and 0 bases respectively, with 9 bases between them. The CDR3 runs to 13 residues. Per the germline V gene, CDR1 is KGHDR and CDR2 is SFDVKD. DNA for the CDR3: TGTGCCACCAGGGCTGGGAGCTCCTACGAGCAGTACTTC. Translating it yields CATRAGSSYEQYF.

The CDR3 region is CAISENVGTSTGELFF. CDR3 nucleotides: TGTGCCATCAGTGAGAATGTCGGGACTAGCACCGGGGAGCTGTTTTTT. The chain has TRBV10-3 and TRBJ2-2; 8 bases align to TRBD2. Germline CDR1 is ENHRY and CDR2 is SYGVKD. Trimming at V came to 2 bases and at J to 4 bases, leaving 6 bases not matched to a gene. There are 16 residues in the CDR3.

This clonotype was seen many times. This chain joins TRBV5-1 and TRBJ1-6; 9 bases align to TRBD1. Germline V lookup: CDR1 SGHRS, CDR2 YFSETQ. Trimming took 2 bases from V and 7 from J; bases not matched to a gene: 4. This CDR3 contains 15 residues. CDR3 region: CASSFGTGRNSPLHF. For the CDR3, the DNA is TGCGCCAGCAGCTTCGGGACAGGGAGGAATTCACCCCTCCACTTT.

This clonotype was observed at least ten times. The chain joins TRBV7-2 to TRBJ2-1; maybe TRBD2 (6 bases). The germline CDR1 and CDR2 sequences are SGHTA and FQGNSA. Trimming took 2 bases from V and 5 from J, leaving 13 bases between them. The CDR3 is made up of 15 amino acids. CDR3 DNA sequence: TGTGCCAGCAGCTTAAGAGGGGACTCTCACAATGAGCAGTTCTTC. Residues: CASSLRGDSHNEQFF.

In this sample, this clonotype turned up many times. The chain is built from TRBV10-3 and TRBJ2-1; D is unresolved. The length of the CDR3 is 15 residues. The ends were cut back, 4 bases at V and 0 bases at J, with 10 bases in the middle. The V gene's germline CDR1 is ENHRY and CDR2 SYGVKD. The CDR3 is CAISVRTNSYNEQFF. The DNA for the CDR3 is TGTGCCATCAGTGTCCGCACGAACTCCTACAATGAGCAGTTCTTC.

This clonotype appeared many times. The J gene is TRBJ1-5, the V gene TRBV5-5; TRBD1 is a possible D gene (6 bases). The germline V gene encodes CDR1 SGHKS and CDR2 YYEKEE (reference sequence). The V end lost 1 base, the J end lost 4 bases, and 15 bases lay between the germline ends. This CDR3 is 16 amino acids long. CDR3 sequence reads: CASSLNPTGLNQPQHF. The DNA for the CDR3 is TGTGCCAGCAGCTTGAATCCGACAGGCCTTAATCAGCCCCAGCATTTT.

This clonotype was observed at least ten times. This sequence joins TRBV28 and TRBJ2-7; either TRBD1 or TRBD2 may fit D (5 bases each). The CDR3 is 13 amino acids. V shed 8 bases and J shed 6 bases, with 17 bases lying between them. CDR1 and CDR2 (germline): MDHEN, SYDVKM. The CDR3 nucleotides are TGTGCCAGCCTCGGGACGAACCTTTCCGAGCAGTACTTC. As protein: CASLGTNLSEQYF.

This clonotype was recorded at least ten times. The rearrangement links TRBV6-1 to TRBJ2-6, with D perhaps TRBD2 (5 bases). Trimming cost V 0 bases and J 3 bases, with 9 bases left between them. In germline, CDR1 is MNHNS, CDR2 SASEGT. The CDR3 contains 16 residues. This chain's CDR3 is CASSEARGSGANVLTF. The CDR3, as DNA: TGTGCCAGCAGTGAAGCTCGGGGAAGTGGGGCCAACGTCCTGACTTTC.

This clonotype was seen many times. The chain combines TRBV5-1 with TRBJ2-3; D unresolved. Trimming removed 0 bases at V and 1 base at J, with 6 bases between. The CDR3 sequence is 14 residues long. Germline V gene sequence: CDR1 SGHRS, CDR2 YFSETQ. The CDR3 reads CASSLGFRTDTQYF. Here the CDR3 DNA reads TGCGCCAGCAGCTTGGGGTTCCGCACAGATACGCAGTATTTT.

This clonotype was observed many times. The chain combines TRBV10-3 with TRBJ1-1; weak D call: TRBD1 (5 bases). The CDR3 spans 14 residues. Trimming removed 6 bases at V and 4 bases at J, with 15 bases between. Germline CDR1 is ENHRY and CDR2 is SYGVKD. The CDR3: CAISPGTGSTEAFF. The CDR3 DNA reads TGTGCCATCAGCCCCGGGACCGGGAGCACTGAAGCTTTCTTT.

The V call is TRBV5-1, the J call TRBJ1-1; 7 nucleotides agree with TRBD1. V shed 6 bases and J 4 bases; nucleotides not matched to a gene: 18. Germline V gene sequence: CDR1 SGHRS, CDR2 YFSETQ. The CDR3 length is 17 residues. Here the CDR3 DNA reads TGCGCCAGCACCCCCTCACCCGACAGGGCCGGGCGCACTGAAGCTTTCTTT. Translation: CASTPSPDRAGRTEAFF.

The sample holds many counts of this clonotype. The J gene is TRBJ1-2, the V gene TRBV4-3; 7 bases fit TRBD1. The CDR3 is 17 residues long. CDR1 is LGHNA, CDR2 YSLEER, per germline. V was clipped by 0 bases and J by 3 bases; unmatched bases: 10. The CDR3: CASSQDVGGGADYGYTF. CDR3 in DNA: TGCGCCAGCAGCCAAGATGTTGGAGGGGGCGCAGACTATGGCTACACCTTC.

This clonotype was picked up many times. The chain couples TRBV4-3 to TRBJ2-2; possible D gene TRBD1, 6 bases. CDR3 length equals 17 residues. Germline CDR1 is LGHNA and CDR2 is YSLEER. V shed 2 bases and J shed 0 bases, with 13 bases lying between them. CDR3 residues: CASSQRLDRSNTGELFF. CDR3 in DNA: TGCGCCAGCAGCCAACGTTTGGACAGATCGAACACCGGGGAGCTGTTTTTT.